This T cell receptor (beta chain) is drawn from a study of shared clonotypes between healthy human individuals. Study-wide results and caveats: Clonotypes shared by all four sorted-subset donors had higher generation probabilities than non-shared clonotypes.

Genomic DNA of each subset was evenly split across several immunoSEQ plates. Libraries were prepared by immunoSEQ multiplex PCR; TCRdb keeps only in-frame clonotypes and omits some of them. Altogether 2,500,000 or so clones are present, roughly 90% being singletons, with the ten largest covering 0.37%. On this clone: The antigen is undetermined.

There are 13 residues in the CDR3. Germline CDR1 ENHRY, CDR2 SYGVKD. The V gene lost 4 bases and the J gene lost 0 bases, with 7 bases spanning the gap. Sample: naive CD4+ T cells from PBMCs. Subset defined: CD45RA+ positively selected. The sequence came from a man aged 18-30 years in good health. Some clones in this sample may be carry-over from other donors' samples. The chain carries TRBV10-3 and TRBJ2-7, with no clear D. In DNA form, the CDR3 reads TGTGCCATCAGTGTGGCCAGCTCCTACGAGCAGTACTTC. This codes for CAISVASSYEQYF.